A single sample is the source of the 13 T cell receptor beta chains below, sequenced in a study of regulatory T cells in long-lasting Graves disease. Time point denoted: persistent/refractory GD, antithyroid drugs over 5 years with positive TRAb. From RNA extracted from PBMCs, the TCR library was made. Sequencing libraries for TCR beta were prepared with iRepertoire HTBI primers and Arm-PCR of CDR3 regions. TCRdb re-analysed the multiplex PCR reads in MiXCR, keeping a single row per CDR3 protein. The table includes over 450,000 distinct CDR3 sequences, under 25% detected once. The specimen comprised peripheral blood mononuclear cells (PBMCs), sampled when the disease was refractory, from a patient treated with antithyroid drugs. The receptors were sampled from a female donor with Graves disease.

This clonotype was recorded at least ten times. V gene TRBV7-2 combines with J gene TRBJ1-6, with a tentative D call TRBD1 (5 bases). Looked up from germline, CDR1 is SGHTA and CDR2 is FQGNSA. This CDR3 has 15 amino acids. The V and J ends lost 3 bases and 13 bases respectively, with 19 bases between them. The CDR3, as DNA: TGTGCCAGCAGCTTGAGAGGGGTCCAGTTTGAGCCCCTCCACTTT. Protein: CASSLRGVQFEPLHF.

In this sample, this clonotype turned up a few times. The chain uses TRBV6-1 and TRBJ2-2; the D gene could be TRBD1 or TRBD2 (6 bases each). V was pared by 6 bases and J by 2 bases, with 16 bases between. The CDR3 totals 16 residues. Germline CDR1 and CDR2: MNHNS and SASEGT. The CDR3 DNA sequence: TGTGCCAGCAGCAGCCTAGGGGGGATCAACACCGGGGAGCTGTTTTTT. Protein product: CASSSLGGINTGELFF.

This chain uses TRBV5-5 with TRBJ2-2, with TRBD2 matching 9 bases. The junction had 6 bases not matched to a gene; V was cut back by 1 base and J by 5 bases. The CDR3 is 16 residues long. Germline V gene data show CDR1 as SGHKS and CDR2 as YYEKEE (reference sequence). The DNA of the CDR3 is TGTGCCAGCAGCTTGAAGCGGGAGGATAAAACCGGGGAGCTGTTTTTT. This translates into CASSLKREDKTGELFF.

The rearrangement joins TRBV6-1 to TRBJ2-2; 8 bases line up with TRBD2. CDR3 length equals 15 residues. Looked up from germline, CDR1 is MNHNS and CDR2 is SASEGT. V shed 10 bases and J 6 bases; nucleotides not matched to a gene: 13. DNA for the CDR3: TGTGCCACGTCTCGGGGGGGAGTAGGGTCCGGGGAGCTGTTTTTT. Protein sequence: CATSRGGVGSGELFF.

The rearrangement joins TRBV28 to TRBJ2-3; 8 bases align to TRBD2. V trimming: 6 bases; J trimming: 4 bases; junction bases outside the gene matches: 12. This CDR3 spans 16 amino acids. Germline loops: CDR1 MDHEN, CDR2 SYDVKM. CDR3 bases: TGTGCCAGCAGCTACAGCGGGAGTTGGATGGCAGATACGCAGTATTTT. Protein sequence: CASSYSGSWMADTQYF.

This clonotype was detected ten times or more. The V call is TRBV2, the J call TRBJ2-4; D might be TRBD1 or TRBD2, each matching 6 bases. Looked up from germline, CDR1 is SNHLY and CDR2 is FYNNEI. There are 14 residues in the CDR3. The ends were cut back, 1 base at V and 6 bases at J, with 10 bases in the middle. CDR3 in DNA: TGTGCCAGCAGTGAAGGGGGGGCGCTAAACATTCAGTACTTC. Encoded protein: CASSEGGALNIQYF.

This clonotype was recorded many times. V usage is TRBV28 and J usage is TRBJ1-2; D is uncertain. This CDR3 is 14 amino acids long. Looked up from germline, CDR1 is MDHEN and CDR2 is SYDVKM. V was clipped by 8 bases and J by 4 bases, with 17 bases between them. The CDR3 DNA reads as TGTGCCAGCCGGGCGGGAGGAACCGTCTATGGCTACACCTTC. Translation: CASRAGGTVYGYTF.

This clonotype was found a few times. This sequence joins TRBV5-1 and TRBJ2-7, with 11 bases that match TRBD2. This CDR3 has 14 amino acids. Germline CDR1 is SGHRS and CDR2 is YFSETQ. The V and J ends lost 4 bases and 7 bases, in that order; junction bases with no gene match: 7. Written as DNA, the CDR3 is TGCGCCAGCAGCACCGGGACTAGCGGCCTAGAGCAGTACTTC. It is translated as CASSTGTSGLEQYF. The whole variable domain, filled in from reference TRBV5-1 and TRBJ2-7, reads KAGVTQTPRYLIKTRGQQVTLSCSPISGHRSVSWYQQTPGQGLQFLFEYFSETQRNKGNFPGRFSGRQFSNSRSEMNVSTLELGDSALYLCASSTGTSGLEQYFGPGTRLTVT.

On this clonotype: A much larger clone differs from this one at a single base, so this may be a read error. The chain carries TRBV6-2 or TRBV6-3 and TRBJ2-5; the match to TRBD1 covers 8 bases. Looked up from germline, CDR1 is MNHEY and CDR2 is SVGEGT. CDR3 size: 18 residues. The CDR3 spells CASTYRDRNIGSQEAQYF. In nucleotides, the CDR3 is TGTGCCAGCACCTACCGGGACAGGAACATCGGGTCCCAAGAGGCCCAGTACTTC.

This clonotype was counted ten times or more. The chain has TRBV28 and TRBJ1-2, with D perhaps TRBD1 (5 bases). This CDR3 region has 12 residues. V was pared by 6 bases and J by 7 bases, with 12 bases between. Germline V lookup: CDR1 MDHEN, CDR2 SYDVKM. CDR3 loop: CASSARDRGYTF. DNA of the CDR3: TGTGCCAGCAGCGCCAGGGACCGTGGCTACACCTTC.

This clonotype was detected many times. The chain has TRBV28 and TRBJ2-7; 9 positions agree with TRBD1. The length of the CDR3 is 14 residues. V trimming: 8 bases; J trimming: 2 bases; junction bases outside the gene matches: 7. Germline assignment: CDR1 MDHEN and CDR2 SYDVKM. The CDR3 loop reads CASAGDRVPYEQYF. The CDR3 nucleotides read TGTGCCAGCGCCGGGGACAGGGTTCCCTACGAGCAGTACTTC.

The sample holds a few counts of this clonotype. The chain joins TRBV7-9 to TRBJ1-3; D unclear. Germline V gene sequence: CDR1 SEHNR, CDR2 FQNEAQ (reference sequence). V was pared by 5 bases and J by 0 bases, with 11 bases between. This CDR3 spans 15 amino acids. The CDR3 sequence: CASSPPGFSGNTIYF. The CDR3 region has the DNA TGTGCCAGCAGCCCACCGGGATTCTCTGGAAACACCATATATTTT.

This chain connects TRBV7-2 to TRBJ2-5, with TRBD2 matching 11 bases. The V and J ends lost 4 bases and 4 bases, in that order; junction bases with no gene match: 11. CDR3 length: 17 amino acids. Germline-derived CDR1 and CDR2 are SGHTA and FQGNSA. The CDR3 region is CASSSPGLAGGGETQYF. DNA for the CDR3: TGTGCCAGCAGCTCCCCCGGGCTAGCGGGGGGTGGAGAGACCCAGTACTTC.